A single sample gave rise to the 5 T cell receptor beta chains below, sequenced in a study of T cells in Graves' hyperthyroidism and ophthalmopathy. RNA transcripts provided the source from which TCR beta CDR3 regions were amplified. In the first-round RT-PCR of the TCR CDR3, the HTBI primer set was used. TCRdb reprocessed the multiplex PCR reads via MiXCR and lists one record per CDR3 protein. The repertoire holds about 640,000 distinct CDR3 sequences, with about 14% as singletons. Sequencing input: blood. All receptors derive from a woman between 50 and 59 years old with Graves' ophthalmopathy.

At least ten counts were recorded for this clonotype. The V gene is TRBV20-1, the J gene TRBJ1-1, with no clear D. V dropped 3 bases and J dropped 4 bases, with 12 bases sitting between them. CDR1 is DFQATT, CDR2 SNEGSKA, per germline (reference sequence). The CDR3 contains 13 residues. CDR3 region: CSASRLAGTEAFF. The CDR3 coding sequence is TGCAGTGCTAGCAGGTTAGCGGGCACTGAAGCTTTCTTT.

This clonotype was counted many times. The chain uses TRBV3-1 and TRBJ1-5; D not resolved. CDR1 is LGHDT, CDR2 YNNKEL, per germline (reference sequence). The ends were cut back, 1 base at V and 4 bases at J, with 11 bases in the middle. This CDR3 spans 15 amino acids. DNA of the CDR3: TGTGCCAGCAGCCAAGGATATTCCCTTAATCAGCCCCAGCATTTT. Its protein product is CASSQGYSLNQPQHF.

The table lists this clonotype with many counts. This chain joins TRBV28 and TRBJ2-5; the D call may be TRBD1 or TRBD2 (5 bases each). V dropped 7 bases and J dropped 1 base, with 19 bases sitting between them. Germline values: CDR1 MDHEN, CDR2 SYDVKM. There are 16 residues in the CDR3. In DNA form, the CDR3 reads TGTGCCAGCACCCTCGAATGGGGCGAGGGCCAAGAGACCCAGTACTTC. It codes for CASTLEWGEGQETQYF.

The chain couples TRBV6-1 to TRBJ1-5; TRBD1 aligns across 12 bases. With 6 bases clipped from V and 6 bases from J, the junction kept 6 bases outside the gene matches. The CDR3 is made up of 15 amino acids. Germline CDR1 MNHNS, CDR2 SASEGT. CDR3 bases: TGTGCCAGCAGGGGGGACAGGGGGCGAAGTCAGCCCCAGCATTTT. Protein sequence: CASRGDRGRSQPQHF.

In this sample, this clonotype turned up many times. The J gene is TRBJ2-7, the V gene TRBV20-1, with TRBD1 as a possible D gene (6 bases). The V end lost 3 bases, the J end lost 2 bases, and 11 bases lay between the germline ends. Germline V gene data show CDR1 as DFQATT and CDR2 as SNEGSKA (reference sequence). The CDR3 contains 13 residues. In nucleotides, the CDR3 is TGCAGTGCTAGTGGACAGAGAACCTACGAGCAGTACTTC. The encoded protein is CSASGQRTYEQYF.